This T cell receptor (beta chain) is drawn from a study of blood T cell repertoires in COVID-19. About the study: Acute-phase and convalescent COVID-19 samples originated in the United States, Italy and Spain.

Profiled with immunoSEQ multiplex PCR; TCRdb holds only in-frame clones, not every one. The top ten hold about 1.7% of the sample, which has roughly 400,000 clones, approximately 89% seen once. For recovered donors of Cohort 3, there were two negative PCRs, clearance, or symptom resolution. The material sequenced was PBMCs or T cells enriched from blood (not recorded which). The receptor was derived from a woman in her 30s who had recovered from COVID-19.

The CDR3 region is CASSLQGSNQETQYF. The CDR3 DNA follows: TGTGCCAGCAGTTTACAGGGGTCGAACCAAGAGACCCAGTACTTC. J is TRBJ2-5 and V is TRBV27, with a tentative D call TRBD1 (6 bases). CDR3 length equals 15 residues. Deletions cut 2 bases from V and 0 bases from J, with 10 bases between. Germline loops: CDR1 MNHEY, CDR2 SMNVEV (reference sequence).